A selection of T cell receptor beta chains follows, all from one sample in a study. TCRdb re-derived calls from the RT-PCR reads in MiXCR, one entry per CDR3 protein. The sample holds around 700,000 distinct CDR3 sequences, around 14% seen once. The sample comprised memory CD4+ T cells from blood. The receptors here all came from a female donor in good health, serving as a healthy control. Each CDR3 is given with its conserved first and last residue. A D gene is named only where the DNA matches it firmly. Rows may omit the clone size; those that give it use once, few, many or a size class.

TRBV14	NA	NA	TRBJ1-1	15	CASSQDSRAGGEAFF	TGTGCCAGCAGCCAAGACAGCCGGGCGGGAGGTGAAGCTTTCTTT
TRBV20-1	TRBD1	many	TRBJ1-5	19	CSATLIRDRGDGSNQPQHF	TGCAGTGCTACACTGATCCGGGACAGGGGCGACGGTAGCAATCAGCCCCAGCATTTT
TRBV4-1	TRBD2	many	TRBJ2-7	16	CASSQELTSGWYEQYF	TGCGCCAGCAGCCAAGAGTTAACTAGCGGGTGGTACGAGCAGTACTTC
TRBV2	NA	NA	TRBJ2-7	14	CASSGLGGSYEQYF	TGTGCCAGCAGTGGATTGGGGGGTTCCTACGAGCAGTACTTC
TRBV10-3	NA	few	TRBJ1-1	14	CAIRQGGVNTEAFF	TGTGCCATCAGACAGGGTGGCGTGAACACTGAAGCTTTCTTT
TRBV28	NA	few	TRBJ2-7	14	CASSTQTPSYEQYF	TGTGCCAGCAGTACACAGACACCCTCCTACGAGCAGTACTTC
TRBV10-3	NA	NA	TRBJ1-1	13	CAISEKVSTEAFF	TGTGCCATCAGTGAAAAGGTTTCCACTGAAGCTTTCTTT
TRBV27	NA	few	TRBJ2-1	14	CASSKQTSSDEQFF	TGTGCCAGCAGTAAACAGACTAGTAGCGATGAGCAGTTCTTC
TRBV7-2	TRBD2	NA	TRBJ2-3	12	CASSGLAVAQYF	TGTGCCAGCAGCGGACTAGCCGTCGCGCAGTATTTT
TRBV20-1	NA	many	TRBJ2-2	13	CSATRQNTGELFF	TGCAGTGCTACCCGACAGAACACCGGGGAGCTGTTTTTT
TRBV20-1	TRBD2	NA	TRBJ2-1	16	CSALGLAGHRDNEQFF	TGCAGTGCTTTAGGACTAGCGGGACACCGGGACAATGAGCAGTTCTTC
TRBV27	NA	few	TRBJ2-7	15	CASRREAGGPYEQYF	TGTGCCAGCAGACGGGAGGCAGGGGGCCCCTACGAGCAGTACTTC
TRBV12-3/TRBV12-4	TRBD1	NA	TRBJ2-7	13	CASRNRDRVEQYF	TGTGCCAGCAGGAACCGGGACAGGGTAGAGCAGTACTTC
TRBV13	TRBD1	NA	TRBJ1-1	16	CASSFKRTGVNTEAFF	TGTGCCAGCAGCTTTAAACGGACAGGGGTGAACACTGAAGCTTTCTTT
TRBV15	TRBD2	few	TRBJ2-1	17	CATSRTSGSKSYNEQFF	TGTGCCACCAGCAGGACTAGCGGGAGTAAGTCCTACAATGAGCAGTTCTTC
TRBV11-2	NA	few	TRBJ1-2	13	CASSLETLLGYTF	TGTGCCAGCAGCTTAGAGACCCTCCTGGGCTACACCTTC
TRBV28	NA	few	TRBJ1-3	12	CASTVAGNTIYF	TGTGCCAGCACAGTAGCTGGAAACACCATATATTTT
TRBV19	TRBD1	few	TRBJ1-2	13	CASQDRGQAGYTF	TGTGCCAGCCAGGACAGGGGGCAGGCTGGCTACACCTTC
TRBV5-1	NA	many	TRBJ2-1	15	CASSLGAVPYNEQFF	TGCGCCAGCAGCTTGGGGGCGGTTCCCTACAATGAGCAGTTCTTC
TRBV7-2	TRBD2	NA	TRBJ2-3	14	CAGASGRAPNTQYF	TGTGCCGGGGCCAGCGGGAGGGCCCCCAATACGCAGTATTTT
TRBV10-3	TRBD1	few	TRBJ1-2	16	CAISESGMTGVYGYTF	TGTGCCATCAGTGAGTCGGGCATGACAGGGGTCTATGGCTACACCTTC
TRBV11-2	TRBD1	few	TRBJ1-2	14	CASSYEDRVDGYTF	TGTGCCAGCAGTTACGAGGACAGGGTTGATGGCTACACCTTC
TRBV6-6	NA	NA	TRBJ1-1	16	CASSPTLEKMNTEAFF	TGTGCCAGCAGCCCCACCCTAGAGAAAATGAACACTGAAGCTTTCTTT
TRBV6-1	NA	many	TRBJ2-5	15	CASVQGLGPQETQYF	TGTGCCAGTGTACAGGGACTGGGGCCACAAGAGACCCAGTACTTC
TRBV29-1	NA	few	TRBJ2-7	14	CSVEGGGETNEQYF	TGCAGCGTTGAAGGGGGCGGGGAAACAAACGAGCAGTACTTC
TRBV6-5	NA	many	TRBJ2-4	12	CASRDEENIQYF	TGTGCCAGCAGAGACGAAGAAAACATTCAGTACTTC
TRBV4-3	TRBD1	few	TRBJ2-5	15	CASSYSGQAQETQYF	TGCGCCAGCAGCTATTCCGGACAGGCCCAAGAGACCCAGTACTTC
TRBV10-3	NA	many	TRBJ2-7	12	CAISESEVEQYF	TGTGCCATCAGTGAGTCGGAGGTGGAGCAGTACTTC
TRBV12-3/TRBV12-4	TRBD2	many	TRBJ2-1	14	CASRASGSPSEQFF	TGTGCCAGCAGGGCTAGCGGGAGTCCCAGTGAGCAGTTCTTC
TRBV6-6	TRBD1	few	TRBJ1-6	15	CASSGPGTGSSPLHF	TGTGCCAGCAGCGGCCCCGGGACAGGGTCCTCACCCCTCCACTTT
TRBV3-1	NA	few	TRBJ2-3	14	CASSPSLAEYTQYF	TGTGCCAGCAGCCCAAGCCTGGCAGAGTATACGCAGTATTTT
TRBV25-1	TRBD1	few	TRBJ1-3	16	CASSKWTGLSGNTIYF	TGTGCCAGCAGTAAATGGACAGGCCTCTCTGGAAACACCATATATTTT
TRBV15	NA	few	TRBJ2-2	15	CATSRELGSTGELFF	TGTGCCACCAGCAGAGAACTAGGGAGCACCGGGGAGCTGTTTTTT
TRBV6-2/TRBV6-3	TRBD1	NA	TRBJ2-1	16	CASSPTPGQGVNEQFF	TGTGCCAGCAGTCCAACACCGGGACAGGGGGTCAATGAGCAGTTCTTC
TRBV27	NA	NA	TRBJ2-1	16	CASSLEGLSSYNEQFF	TGTGCCAGCAGTTTGGAGGGTCTCTCGTCCTACAATGAGCAGTTCTTC
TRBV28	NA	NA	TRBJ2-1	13	CASSGHIYNEQFF	TGTGCCAGCAGTGGGCACATTTACAATGAGCAGTTCTTC
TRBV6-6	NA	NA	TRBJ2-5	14	CASTGGSISETQYF	TGTGCCAGCACCGGCGGCTCGATTTCGGAGACCCAGTACTTC
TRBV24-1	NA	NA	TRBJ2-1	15	CATSDSPTSGHEQFF	TGTGCCACCAGTGATTCCCCGACCTCTGGTCATGAGCAGTTCTTC
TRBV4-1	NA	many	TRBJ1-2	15	CASSQGVDTFYGYTF	TGCGCCAGCAGCCAAGGCGTGGACACGTTCTATGGCTACACCTTC
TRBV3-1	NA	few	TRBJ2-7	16	CASSPFGGAGFYEQYF	TGTGCCAGCAGCCCCTTTGGTGGGGCGGGATTCTACGAGCAGTACTTC
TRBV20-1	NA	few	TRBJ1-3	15	CSASSLLNSGNSIYF	TGCAGTGCTAGTTCATTGTTAAACTCTGGAAACTCCATATATTTT
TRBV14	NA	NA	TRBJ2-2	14	CASKEAVNTGELFF	TGTGCCAGCAAGGAGGCGGTGAACACCGGGGAGCTGTTTTTT
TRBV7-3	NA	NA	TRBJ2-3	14	CASSLQANTDTQYF	TGTGCCAGCAGCCTCCAGGCTAACACAGATACGCAGTATTTT
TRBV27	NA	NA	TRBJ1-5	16	CASSFSSGYSNQPQHF	TGTGCCAGCAGTTTTTCCTCAGGGTATAGCAATCAGCCCCAGCATTTT
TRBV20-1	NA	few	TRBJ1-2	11	CSASLSWGYTF	TGCAGTGCTAGTTTGTCCTGGGGCTACACCTTC
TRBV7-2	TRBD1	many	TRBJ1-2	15	CASTPGGRGQGGYTF	TGTGCCAGCACCCCAGGTGGCAGGGGGCAAGGTGGCTACACCTTC
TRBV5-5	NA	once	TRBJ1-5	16	CASSHAVTATNQPQHF	TGTGCCAGCAGCCACGCCGTGACGGCGACCAATCAGCCCCAGCATTTT
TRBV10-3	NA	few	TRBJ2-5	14	CAIMNGSPTGTQYF	TGTGCCATCATGAACGGATCACCCACGGGGACCCAGTACTTC
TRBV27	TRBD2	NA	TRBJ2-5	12	CATGRIQETQYF	TGTGCCACCGGGAGGATCCAAGAGACCCAGTACTTC
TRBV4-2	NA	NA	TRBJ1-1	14	CASSQDPWDTEAFF	TGTGCCAGCAGCCAAGATCCATGGGATACTGAAGCTTTCTTT
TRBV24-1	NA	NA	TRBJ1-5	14	CATSDWTTYQPQHF	TGTGCCACCAGTGATTGGACTACATACCAGCCCCAGCATTTT
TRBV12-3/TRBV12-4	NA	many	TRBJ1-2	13	CASSFGRGYGYTF	TGTGCCAGCAGTTTTGGCAGGGGCTATGGCTACACCTTC
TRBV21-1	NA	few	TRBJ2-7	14	CASSKGSRAYEQYF	TGTGCCAGCAGCAAGGGCAGTCGGGCCTACGAGCAGTACTTC
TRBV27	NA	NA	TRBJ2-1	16	CASSLSVWQNYNEQFF	TGTGCCAGCAGTTTAAGTGTTTGGCAGAACTACAATGAGCAGTTCTTC
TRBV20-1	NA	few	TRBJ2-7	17	CSAREPKRPRSSYEQYF	TGCAGTGCTAGAGAACCCAAGCGGCCAAGGAGCTCCTACGAGCAGTACTTC